This is a list of T cell receptor beta chains from one sample in a study of PD-1 blockade in classical Hodgkin lymphoma. Here immunoSEQ multiplex PCR was the method, and the copy in TCRdb shows in-frame clones only, minus some. The table includes around 23,000 clones, approximately 85% detected once. The sequenced sample was peripheral blood mononuclear cells (PBMCs), obtained before the fourth cycle of nivolumab. The receptors come from a human donor with classical Hodgkin lymphoma. Both conserved end residues are part of each CDR3. The order of the fields is D gene, J gene, V gene, clone size, CDR3 protein, CDR3 DNA. A D gene is named only where the DNA matches it firmly. For some rows the clone size is stated as once, few or many, or as a class when expanded; others skip it.

TRBD1	TRBJ1-2	TRBV27	.	CASSPLTGNFYGYTF	TGTGCCAGCAGTCCCTTGACAGGGAACTTCTATGGCTACACCTTC
.	TRBJ1-1	TRBV2	.	CASSEALLGQGAFF	TGTGCCAGCAGTGAAGCGCTTCTTGGTCAGGGAGCTTTCTTT
TRBD2	TRBJ2-7	TRBV5-1	.	CASSLIAGGLDEQYF	TGCGCCAGCAGCTTGATAGCGGGGGGGCTGGACGAGCAGTACTTC
TRBD1	TRBJ1-4	TRBV5-6	.	CASSYPTGGEKLFF	TGTGCCAGCAGCTATCCGACAGGGGGGGAAAAACTGTTTTTT
.	TRBJ2-1	TRBV5-5	.	CASSFLDRYNEQFF	TGTGCCAGCAGCTTCCTTGACAGATACAATGAGCAGTTCTTC
.	TRBJ1-4	TRBV27	once	CASTNTLRLGGYEKLFF	TGTGCCAGCACCAACACCCTTCGACTGGGGGGCTATGAAAAACTGTTTTTT
TRBD1	TRBJ2-5	TRBV10-3	.	CAISESTGGLKTQYF	TGTGCCATCAGTGAGTCAACAGGGGGCCTGAAGACCCAGTACTTC
.	TRBJ2-7	TRBV4-3	.	CASSQVAGYYEQYF	TGCGCCAGCAGCCAAGTTGCGGGGTACTACGAGCAGTACTTC
.	TRBJ2-7	TRBV25-1	.	CASSEYRTYEQYF	TGTGCCAGCAGTGAATACAGGACCTACGAGCAGTACTTC
.	TRBJ2-2	TRBV18	.	CASSPLNTGELFF	TGTGCCAGCTCACCACTGAACACCGGGGAGCTGTTTTTT
TRBD1	TRBJ1-1	TRBV28	.	CASSLLAQGWGTEAFF	TGTGCCAGCAGTTTATTAGCACAGGGGTGGGGCACTGAAGCTTTCTTT
.	TRBJ2-7	TRBV29-1	once	CSARGPLSYEQYF	TGCAGCGCCCGCGGACCCCTCTCCTACGAGCAGTACTTC
.	TRBJ2-1	TRBV27	.	CASSLLAFSSYNEQFF	TGTGCCAGCAGTTTACTAGCGTTTAGCTCCTACAATGAGCAGTTCTTC
TRBD1	TRBJ1-5	TRBV4-3	.	CASSRTGTGGNQPQHF	TGCGCCAGCAGTCGCACCGGGACAGGGGGCAATCAGCCCCAGCATTTT
.	TRBJ2-3	TRBV2	.	CASSNRAATDTQYF	TGTGCCAGCAGTAACAGGGCTGCCACAGATACGCAGTATTTT
TRBD2	TRBJ2-2	TRBV7-8	.	CASTRVGTSEFYGELFF	TGTGCCAGCACCAGAGTTGGGACTAGCGAGTTCTACGGGGAGCTGTTTTTT
TRBD1	TRBJ2-1	TRBV7-9	.	CASSTDYRGPTNNEQFF	TGTGCCAGCAGCACCGATTACAGGGGGCCTACAAACAATGAGCAGTTCTTC
.	TRBJ1-1	TRBV4-2	.	CASSQWTGNTEAFF	TGTGCCAGCAGCCAATGGACGGGGAACACTGAAGCTTTCTTT
.	TRBJ2-2	TRBV6-6	.	CASSDGHGKAGELFF	TGTGCCAGCAGTGACGGACACGGAAAGGCCGGGGAGCTGTTTTTT
.	TRBJ1-2	TRBV6-6	once	CTSSYGGYGYTF	TGTACCAGCAGTTACGGGGGCTATGGCTACACCTTC
.	TRBJ2-7	TRBV29-1	.	CSVADSTYEQYF	TGCAGCGTTGCAGACAGCACCTACGAGCAGTACTTC
.	TRBJ1-5	TRBV9	.	CASSPQDVNQPQHF	TGTGCCAGCAGCCCACAGGATGTCAATCAGCCCCAGCATTTT
.	TRBJ1-1	TRBV11-2	.	CASSSQGPTEAFF	TGTGCCAGCAGCTCACAAGGGCCCACTGAAGCTTTCTTT
TRBD2	TRBJ2-3	TRBV5-1	few	CASSLGRTGGRSTDTQYF	TGCGCCAGCAGCTTGGGTCGCACGGGGGGGCGGAGCACAGATACGCAGTATTTT
TRBD1	TRBJ1-2	TRBV9	.	CASSAEDRDNYGYTF	TGTGCCAGCAGCGCCGAGGACAGGGACAACTATGGCTACACCTTC
.	TRBJ2-3	TRBV6-1	.	CASSEVGDTQYF	TGTGCCAGCAGTGAAGTGGGGGATACGCAGTATTTT
.	TRBJ2-7	TRBV7-2	.	CASSFRPLGRNYEQYF	TGTGCCAGCAGCTTCCGGCCACTTGGAAGAAACTACGAGCAGTACTTC
.	TRBJ1-4	TRBV4-2	.	CASSPLPNSLGTNEKLFF	TGTGCCAGCAGCCCGCTCCCAAACTCGCTGGGAACTAATGAAAAACTGTTTTTT
TRBD2	TRBJ2-7	TRBV5-1	once	CASRRLAGDSYEQYF	TGCGCCAGCAGACGTCTAGCGGGAGACTCCTACGAGCAGTACTTC
.	TRBJ2-7	TRBV28	.	CASSFREYSYEQYF	TGTGCCAGCAGTTTTCGAGAGTACTCCTACGAGCAGTACTTC
.	TRBJ1-5	TRBV15	.	CATSREKGRNQPQHF	TGTGCCACCAGCAGAGAGAAAGGACGGAATCAGCCCCAGCATTTT
.	TRBJ2-2	TRBV27	once	CASSFRVFAGELFF	TGTGCCAGCAGTTTTCGGGTGTTTGCCGGGGAGCTGTTTTTT
TRBD1	TRBJ1-2	TRBV6-1	.	CASSLPGQGNYGYTF	TGTGCCAGCAGTTTGCCGGGACAGGGGAACTATGGCTACACCTTC
.	TRBJ1-5	TRBV11-3	.	CASSLVTGRSFYSNQPQHF	TGTGCCAGCAGCTTAGTTACAGGGCGCTCCTTCTATAGCAATCAGCCCCAGCATTTT
.	TRBJ1-1	TRBV6-4	.	CASSEIAGTVEAFF	TGTGCCAGCAGCGAAATTGCTGGAACGGTTGAAGCTTTCTTT
.	TRBJ2-7	TRBV7-2	.	CASTYLSGAYEQYF	TGTGCCAGCACCTATCTAAGTGGAGCCTACGAGCAGTACTTC
.	TRBJ1-5	TRBV5-6	.	CASSFYRDQPQHF	TGTGCCAGCAGCTTCTACAGGGATCAGCCCCAGCATTTT
.	TRBJ1-5	TRBV6-5	.	CASSYGGPNQPQHF	TGTGCCAGCAGTTATGGGGGACCAAATCAGCCCCAGCATTTT
TRBD2	TRBJ2-7	TRBV29-1	.	CSVSRGGDEQYF	TGCAGCGTTTCGCGGGGAGGGGACGAGCAGTACTTC
TRBD1	TRBJ1-5	TRBV6-5	.	CASSHRQGIQPQHF	TGTGCCAGCAGCCATCGACAGGGTATCCAGCCCCAGCATTTT
.	TRBJ2-6	TRBV28	.	CASAVNPGANVLTF	TGTGCCAGCGCAGTCAACCCTGGGGCCAACGTCCTGACTTTC
.	TRBJ2-5	TRBV9	once	CASSASGTYQQETQYF	TGTGCCAGCAGCGCGTCCGGGACTTACCAACAAGAGACCCAGTACTTC
TRBD1	TRBJ1-5	TRBV19	once	CASTAGRGNQPQHF	TGTGCCAGTACCGCTGGCAGGGGGAATCAGCCCCAGCATTTT
.	TRBJ2-7	TRBV6-4	few	CASSVIRGSGDEQYF	TGTGCCAGCAGTGTAATCAGGGGTTCCGGCGACGAGCAGTACTTC
.	TRBJ1-5	TRBV7-6	once	CASSLGGAGNQPQHF	TGTGCCAGCAGCTTAGGGGGGGCAGGCAATCAGCCCCAGCATTTT
TRBD1	TRBJ1-2	TRBV27	few	CASRRTGNYGYTF	TGTGCCAGCCGACGGACAGGGAACTATGGCTACACCTTC
.	TRBJ2-1	TRBV18	.	CASSPKSGTAKYNEQFF	TGTGCCAGCTCACCAAAATCCGGGACTGCAAAATACAATGAGCAGTTCTTC
.	TRBJ2-3	TRBV7-9	once	CASSLAGPDTQYF	TGTGCCAGCAGCTTAGCAGGGCCAGATACGCAGTATTTT
.	TRBJ1-1	TRBV7-9	.	CASSLGDGTEAFF	TGTGCCAGCAGCTTAGGGGATGGCACTGAAGCTTTCTTT
.	TRBJ2-4	TRBV6-1	.	CASRKDSPNIQYF	TGTGCCAGCAGGAAGGACTCACCCAACATTCAGTACTTC
.	TRBJ1-6	TRBV5-4	once	CAGQYGGGSYNSPLHF	TGTGCCGGACAATATGGGGGGGGGTCCTATAATTCACCCCTCCACTTT
TRBD1	TRBJ2-7	TRBV9	.	CASSEGQGAYEQYF	TGTGCCAGCAGCGAGGGACAGGGGGCCTACGAGCAGTACTTC
.	TRBJ1-5	TRBV18	.	CASSPSGQPQHF	TGTGCCAGCTCACCGTCAGGTCAGCCCCAGCATTTT
TRBD2	TRBJ2-1	TRBV19	.	CASSSFPLAGGPYNEQFF	TGTGCCAGTAGTTCATTCCCATTAGCGGGAGGGCCTTACAATGAGCAGTTCTTC